The 26 T cell receptor beta chains below were found in one sample sequenced in a study of blood T cell repertoires in COVID-19. Repertoires were generated with immunoSEQ multiplex PCR, while TCRdb's copy carries only in-frame clones and drops some. The sample lists approximately 300,000 clones; 80% to 95% were seen once. Sequencing used peripheral blood. Every receptor here comes from a woman aged 25 to 39 with COVID-19, enrolled during active disease.

CDR3 protein: CASSLLAAGAYNEQFF. The DNA for the CDR3 is TGTGCCAGCAGTTTATTAGCAGCGGGAGCTTACAATGAGCAGTTCTTC. The chain links TRBV27 to TRBJ2-1, with TRBD2 matching over 8 bases. Germline CDR1 is MNHEY and CDR2 is SMNVEV (reference sequence). The CDR3 length is 16 residues. V dropped 1 base and J dropped 4; count of bases not matched to a gene: 6.

This sequence joins TRBV2 and TRBJ2-7; the D gene is possibly TRBD2 (6 bases). The germline CDR1 and CDR2 sequences are SNHLY and FYNNEI. The V and J ends lost 0 bases and 4 bases respectively, with 16 bases between them. This CDR3 has 16 amino acids. DNA of the CDR3: TGTGCCAGCAGTGAAGCGGTTAGCGGAGGGGCGTACGAGCAGTACTTC. Amino acids: CASSEAVSGGAYEQYF.

The genes are TRBV7-2 and TRBJ2-1; TRBD2 agrees at 11 bases. V was pared by 2 bases and J by 9 bases, with 3 bases of the junction left unmatched. Germline assignment: CDR1 SGHTA and CDR2 FQGNSA. This CDR3 spans 14 amino acids. CDR3 loop: CASSLLAGGGEQFF. The CDR3 bases are TGTGCCAGCAGCTTACTAGCGGGAGGTGGTGAGCAGTTCTTC.

The chain employs TRBV2 and TRBJ2-1; 7 positions match TRBD1. The V segment lost 5 bases and the J segment 4 bases; nucleotides outside the gene matches: 8. Germline V lookup: CDR1 SNHLY, CDR2 FYNNEI. The CDR3 runs 15 residues. CDR3 amino acids: CASSPFVTGYNEQFF. As DNA, the CDR3 is TGTGCCAGCAGTCCCTTTGTGACAGGGTACAATGAGCAGTTCTTC.

The chain recombines TRBV5-6 with TRBJ2-1; 9 bases match TRBD1. The germline gives CDR1 SGHDT, CDR2 YYEEEE. V lost 4 bases to trimming and J lost 12 bases; unmatched junction nucleotides: 14. This CDR3 region has 15 residues. The CDR3 nucleotides are TGTGCCAGCAGCCCGGGACAGGGTAGAGGCGTTGGGCAGTTCTTC. It is translated as CASSPGQGRGVGQFF.

This clone was observed a single time. The rearrangement joins TRBV6-4 to TRBJ2-3, with no clear D. CDR1 is MRHNA, CDR2 SNTAGT, per germline. The V end was cut by 0 bases, the J end by 3 bases, with 4 bases between. The CDR3 has 13 amino acids. The CDR3 loop is CASSDSNTDTQYF. The DNA for the CDR3 is TGTGCCAGCAGTGACTCCAATACAGATACGCAGTATTTT.

This chain uses TRBV7-6 with TRBJ2-5; D perhaps matches TRBD2 (5 bases). CDR1 and CDR2 from the germline V gene are SGHVS and FNYEAQ. V dropped 2 bases and J dropped 2 bases, with 9 bases sitting between them. CDR3 length: 14 amino acids. The CDR3 loop is CASSLWELQETQYF. CDR3 sequence (DNA): TGTGCCAGCAGCTTATGGGAGTTACAAGAGACCCAGTACTTC.

The gene calls are TRBV16 and TRBJ1-1; tentative D call: TRBD1 (5 bases). The CDR3 is made up of 14 amino acids. The V end was cut by 4 bases, the J end by 0 bases, with 9 bases between. Germline V CDR1 and CDR2: KGHSY, FQNENV. The CDR3 sequence is CASSLFRVNTEAFF. Written as DNA, the CDR3 is TGTGCCAGCAGCCTATTCAGGGTGAACACTGAAGCTTTCTTT.

CDR3 nucleotide sequence: TGCGCCAGCAGCCAGGGAGCTAATTCACCCCTCCACTTT. Encoded protein: CASSQGANSPLHF. This chain links TRBV4-3 with TRBJ1-6, with no clear D. Germline assignment: CDR1 LGHNA and CDR2 YSLEER. V was clipped by 3 bases and J by 6 bases, with 6 bases between them. This CDR3 is 13 amino acids long.

The chain combines TRBV29-1 with TRBJ2-1; D not certain. CDR1 SQVTM and CDR2 ANQGSEA come from the germline V gene. This CDR3 is built from 14 residues. Deletions cut 6 bases from V and 1 base from J, with 13 bases between. The CDR3 DNA reads TGCAGCGTCCGGAGAAGCGAGTCCTACAATGAGCAGTTCTTC. Protein sequence: CSVRRSESYNEQFF.

This chain uses TRBV11-2 with TRBJ1-2; tentatively, D is TRBD1 (5 bases). The germline V gene has CDR1 SGHAT and CDR2 FQNNGV. V dropped 1 base and J dropped 7 bases, with 13 bases sitting between them. This CDR3 is built from 14 residues. CDR3 coding DNA: TGTGCCAGCAGCTTAGGTGTAGGGGTGGGTGGCTACACCTTC. This gives the protein CASSLGVGVGGYTF.

J is TRBJ1-5 and V is TRBV5-6, with TRBD1 matching 10 bases. Germline assignment: CDR1 SGHDT and CDR2 YYEEEE. The trim removed 4 bases at V and 6 bases at J, leaving 10 bases unmatched. The length of the CDR3 is 16 residues. CDR3 sequence: CASSPAGTGVGQPQHF. The CDR3 region has the DNA TGTGCCAGCAGCCCTGCCGGGACAGGGGTAGGTCAGCCCCAGCATTTT.

A single count supports this clone. J is TRBJ1-4 and V is TRBV5-6; D gene uncertain. The CDR3 extends over 15 amino acids. Per the germline V gene, CDR1 is SGHDT and CDR2 is YYEEEE. The V end lost 5 bases, the J end lost 0 bases, and 11 bases lay between the germline ends. This CDR3 reads CASSSDISTNEKLFF. CDR3 sequence (DNA): TGTGCCAGCAGTTCCGACATTTCAACTAATGAAAAACTGTTTTTT.

The chain couples TRBV29-1 to TRBJ1-1, with 7 bases aligning to TRBD1. Germline V lookup: CDR1 SQVTM, CDR2 ANQGSEA. After removal of 7 bases from V and 3 bases from J, the junction contained 11 bases not matched to a gene. This CDR3 spans 14 amino acids. DNA of the CDR3: TGCAGCGCTAATCCGACAGGGTTGGACACTGAAGCTTTCTTT. Protein: CSANPTGLDTEAFF.

In its sample, this clone was seen once. The chain links TRBV19 to TRBJ2-3; possible D gene TRBD1, 6 bases. Germline CDR1 LNHDA, CDR2 SQIVND (reference sequence). The CDR3 length is 15 residues. Trimming took off 7 bases at V and 7 bases at J, with 21 bases between the two ends. The CDR3, as DNA: TGTGCCAGTAAAATGGCGGACAGTTCTAGCCATACGCAGTATTTT. Translating gives CASKMADSSSHTQYF.

This chain uses TRBV4-1 with TRBJ2-2, with D hard to call. Between the trimmed V and J ends, which lost 0 bases and 4 bases, there was a span of 12 bases. CDR3 length: 16 amino acids. Germline V lookup: CDR1 MGHRA, CDR2 YSYEKL. This CDR3 reads CASSQDLEYLTGELFF. The CDR3 DNA follows: TGCGCCAGCAGCCAAGACCTGGAGTACCTCACCGGGGAGCTGTTTTTT.

The rearrangement joins TRBV13 to TRBJ2-3, with D tentatively TRBD1 (6 bases). V was cut by 5 bases and J by 2 bases, with 11 bases left in between. CDR3 length: 14 amino acids. The germline V gene encodes CDR1 PRHDT and CDR2 FYEKMQ (reference sequence). CDR3 DNA sequence: TGTGCCAGCAGCCTCAGGACAGCCACAGATACGCAGTATTTT. Translation gives CASSLRTATDTQYF.

This sequence joins TRBV6-2 or TRBV6-3 and TRBJ2-4; TRBD2 aligns across 11 bases. The V gene's germline CDR1 is MNHEY and CDR2 SVGEGT. V shed 2 bases and J 8 bases; nucleotides not matched to a gene: 14. The CDR3 spans 18 residues. In DNA, the CDR3 is TGTGCCAGCAGTTACGGTCTGGGGATAGCGGGAGGGCCTGACATTCAGTACTTC. Encoded protein: CASSYGLGIAGGPDIQYF.

V and J are TRBV29-1 and TRBJ1-6; D may be TRBD1 (6 bases). V shed 4 bases and J shed 7 bases, with 11 bases lying between them. The length of the CDR3 is 13 residues. The germline V gene has CDR1 SQVTM and CDR2 ANQGSEA. The CDR3 protein is CSVGTELNSPLHF. The CDR3 DNA reads TGCAGCGTTGGGACAGAGCTAAATTCACCCCTCCACTTT.

The chain has TRBV6-5 and TRBJ2-7, with 7 bases fitting TRBD2. V trimming: 0 bases; J trimming: 2 bases; junction bases outside the gene matches: 7. This CDR3 is built from 16 residues. Germline V lookup: CDR1 MNHEY, CDR2 SVGAGI. CDR3 protein: CASSYSRRGLTYEQYF. In nucleotides, the CDR3 is TGTGCCAGCAGTTACTCGCGCCGGGGACTAACCTACGAGCAGTACTTC.

In the case of this clone: The sample contains more than one DNA sequence encoding this CDR3. The chain recombines TRBV5-8 with TRBJ1-1; the D gene is possibly TRBD1 (5 bases). Trimming pared 2 bases from V and 1 base from J, leaving 12 bases between. CDR1 and CDR2 (germline): SGHTS, YDEGEE. The CDR3 loop spans 15 amino acids. In DNA form, the CDR3 reads TGTGCCAGCAGCTTAGTCGGTGGGGCGAACACTGAAGCTTTCTTT. Amino acid sequence: CASSLVGGANTEAFF.

For this clone: The sample carries other DNA sequences with the same CDR3. CDR3 DNA: TGTGCCAGCAGCCAAGGGCAGGGTTACGAGCAGTACTTC. It specifies CASSQGQGYEQYF. The genes are TRBV3-1 (or the pseudogene TRBV3-2) and TRBJ2-7, with a tentative D call TRBD1 (5 bases). Germline values: CDR1 LGHDT, CDR2 YNNKEL (reference sequence). The CDR3 spans 13 residues. Trimming took off 1 base at V and 4 bases at J, with 8 bases between the two ends.

The J gene is TRBJ1-5, the V gene TRBV24-1; D is perhaps TRBD1 (5 bases). The germline V and J ends were trimmed by 4 bases and 4 bases, with 10 bases remaining between them. The germline gives CDR1 KGHDR, CDR2 SFDVKD. The CDR3 sequence is 14 residues long. CDR3 amino acids: CATSETTENQPQHF. CDR3 nucleotide sequence: TGTGCCACCAGTGAAACGACAGAAAATCAGCCCCAGCATTTT.

This clone occurred a few times. The chain has TRBV5-1 and TRBJ1-5, with 8 nucleotides matching TRBD1. This CDR3 is 15 amino acids long. Germline V gene lookup returns CDR1 SGHRS and CDR2 YFSETQ. V shed 0 bases, J shed 7 bases, and the junction held 6 bases outside the gene matches. The CDR3 DNA is TGCGCCAGCAGCTTGGACGGACAGGGTAGACAGCCCCAGCATTTT. Translating it yields CASSLDGQGRQPQHF.

V gene TRBV7-9 combines with J gene TRBJ2-1, with 12 positions matching TRBD2. Germline assignment: CDR1 SEHNR and CDR2 FQNEAQ (reference sequence). J lost 12 bases, V lost 5 bases, and 11 bases had no gene match. This CDR3 is built from 15 residues. The CDR3 DNA reads TGTGCCAGCAGCAAACAGGGGGCTAGCGGGAGGGTGCAGTTCTTC. This encodes CASSKQGASGRVQFF.

The chain joins TRBV5-1 to TRBJ1-6; 10 positions agree with TRBD1. CDR3 size: 15 residues. J was trimmed by 10 bases and V by 5 bases; bases with no gene match: 9. Germline lookup yields CDR1 SGHRS and CDR2 YFSETQ. The CDR3 DNA sequence: TGCGCCAGCAGAACGACGACAGGGGGCTTATCACCCCTCCACTTT. Its translation: CASRTTTGGLSPLHF.